The 14 T cell receptor beta chains reported below all come from one sample, sequenced in a study of T cell changes during pregnancy in multiple sclerosis. Generated by immunoSEQ multiplex PCR, the TCRdb table keeps only in-frame clones and is missing some. The sample lists about 75,000 clones, 94% occurring once. Sequences were derived from CD4+ T cells from peripheral blood mononuclear cells, sampled after pregnancy. These receptors were taken from a female donor with multiple sclerosis, enrolled in a pregnancy study.

This clone was seen a single time. This chain connects TRBV19 to TRBJ2-7, with D possibly TRBD1 on 6 matching bases. Germline CDR1 reads LNHDA; CDR2 reads SQIVND (reference sequence). The CDR3 spans 16 residues. V lost 4 bases to trimming and J lost 5 bases, with 21 bases between them. The CDR3 bases are TGTGCCAGTAGTAGGGGTGGGGGCGCAATCTTCCACGAGCAGTACTTC. It encodes CASSRGGGAIFHEQYF. Variable domain in full (rest from reference TRBV19 and TRBJ2-7): DGGITQSPKYLFRKEGQNVTLSCEQNLNHDAMYWYRQDPGQGLRLIYYSQIVNDFQKGDIAEGYSVSREKKESFPLTVTSAQKNPTAFYLCASSRGGGAIFHEQYFGPGTRLTVT.

The chain combines TRBV19 with TRBJ2-1, with D possibly matching TRBD2 (5 bases). This CDR3 comprises 13 residues. V was pared by 2 bases and J by 5 bases, with 7 bases between. The V gene's germline CDR1 is LNHDA and CDR2 SQIVND (reference sequence). The CDR3: CASSITRDNEQFF. CDR3 DNA sequence: TGTGCCAGTAGTATAACTAGGGACAATGAGCAGTTCTTC.

The chain employs TRBV4-2 and TRBJ2-7; TRBD1 aligns across 9 bases. Germline CDR1 reads LGHNA; CDR2 reads YNFKEQ. The V segment lost 0 bases and the J segment 6 bases; nucleotides outside the gene matches: 15. CDR3 length equals 18 residues. This CDR3 reads CASSQEQPGTGNTGEQYF. The CDR3 bases are TGTGCCAGCAGCCAAGAACAGCCCGGGACAGGGAATACGGGCGAGCAGTACTTC.

DNA for the CDR3: TGTGCCAGCAGTTACTCCCGGGACAGGGTTCTATACGAGCAGTACTTC. Its protein is CASSYSRDRVLYEQYF. This chain connects TRBV6-6 to TRBJ2-7; 9 bases fit TRBD1. The CDR3 sequence is 16 residues long. Germline V gives CDR1 MNHNY, CDR2 SVGAGI (reference sequence). Losses at the gene ends were 0 bases for V and 4 bases for J; bases not matched to a gene: 7.

The chain carries TRBV7-3 and TRBJ2-1, with D possibly being TRBD1 (6 bases). The CDR3 runs 17 residues. Germline CDR1 SGHTA, CDR2 FQGTGA. V was shortened by 2 bases and J by 3 bases, with 17 bases between the two germline ends. This CDR3 reads CASSLSIDRSIYNEQFF. The CDR3 nucleotides are TGTGCCAGCAGCTTATCCATCGACAGGTCAATCTACAATGAGCAGTTCTTC.

The V gene is TRBV27, the J gene TRBJ2-7; 14 bases line up with TRBD2. This CDR3 comprises 14 residues. Germline V gives CDR1 MNHEY, CDR2 SMNVEV (reference sequence). Losses at the gene ends were 8 bases for V and 6 bases for J; bases not matched to a gene: 6. DNA for the CDR3: TGTGCCAGCGGGGGACTAGCGGGAGATCTCGAGCAGTACTTC. The encoded protein is CASGGLAGDLEQYF.

V and J are TRBV19 and TRBJ2-1; the match to TRBD2 covers 14 bases. V gave up 3 bases and J gave up 9 bases; unmatched junction bases: 7. The CDR3 extends over 16 amino acids. Germline V gene sequence: CDR1 LNHDA, CDR2 SQIVND (reference sequence). CDR3 sequence reads: CASSIIRLAGGREQFF. In nucleotides, the CDR3 is TGTGCCAGTAGTATCATTAGACTAGCGGGAGGGCGTGAGCAGTTCTTC.

The chain joins TRBV5-4 to TRBJ2-7; 7 nucleotides agree with TRBD2. The CDR3 consists of 14 residues. Trimming at V came to 2 bases and at J to 6 bases, leaving 8 bases not matched to a gene. Germline-derived CDR1 and CDR2 are SGHNT and YYREEE (reference sequence). The CDR3 is CASSLRLAQSEQYF. Here the CDR3 DNA reads TGTGCCAGCAGCTTACGACTAGCCCAAAGCGAGCAGTACTTC.

This chain uses TRBV28 with TRBJ2-7; D perhaps matches TRBD2 (6 bases). Germline V gene data show CDR1 as MDHEN and CDR2 as SYDVKM. Trimming took off 6 bases at V and 0 bases at J, with 18 bases between the two ends. The length of the CDR3 is 16 residues. The CDR3 reads CASSSSGKTSSYEQYF. DNA for the CDR3: TGTGCCAGCAGCTCCTCGGGGAAGACTAGCTCCTACGAGCAGTACTTC.

This clone is a singleton in its sample. The DNA is omitted, as the CDR3 cannot be located on it reliably, and the CDR3 follows TCRdb's listing. The chain carries TRBV29-1 and TRBJ2-5; TRBD2, the table's D call, lacks a check against the DNA. Both ends counted, the CDR3 spans 11 residues. Germline V lookup: CDR1 SQVTM, CDR2 ANQGSEA. CDR3 region: CSVVASGARYF.

The rearrangement uses TRBV9 and TRBJ2-5, with 12 bases lining up with TRBD2. The CDR3 sequence is 18 residues long. V gave up 0 bases and J gave up 5 bases; unmatched junction bases: 11. Per germline, CDR1 SGDLS and CDR2 YYNGEE. CDR3 sequence reads: CASSVAGLAGGLGETQYF. The DNA of the CDR3 is TGTGCCAGCAGCGTAGCCGGGCTAGCGGGAGGGCTTGGGGAGACCCAGTACTTC.

The chain recombines TRBV7-9 with TRBJ2-1; 10 nucleotides align to TRBD1. Germline V CDR1 and CDR2: SEHNR, FQNEAQ (reference sequence). Trimming at V came to 0 bases and at J to 7 bases, leaving 6 bases not matched to a gene. The CDR3 spans 16 residues. The CDR3 spells CASSLATGTGVNEQFF. The CDR3 region has the DNA TGTGCCAGCAGCTTAGCGACCGGGACAGGGGTAAATGAGCAGTTCTTC.

The genes are TRBV12-5 and TRBJ2-5; TRBD2 agrees at 10 bases. CDR1 and CDR2 from the germline V gene are LGHNT and FRNRAP. The CDR3 sequence is 20 residues long. CDR3 sequence: CAIRSILAGVYRGTQETQYF. CDR3 DNA sequence: TGTGCCATCCGGTCTATCCTAGCGGGAGTGTATAGGGGTACACAAGAGACCCAGTACTTC.

The chain employs TRBV6-6 and TRBJ1-3, with TRBD1 matching 8 bases. After removal of 5 bases from V and 3 bases from J, the junction contained 6 bases not matched to a gene. The CDR3 runs to 15 residues. Germline assignment: CDR1 MNHNY and CDR2 SVGAGI (reference sequence). DNA for the CDR3: TGTGCCAGCAGTCGGTGGACAGGGAATGGAAACACCATATATTTT. Encoded protein: CASSRWTGNGNTIYF.